This T cell receptor beta chain was recorded in a study of OX40 agonist ivuxolimab in advanced cancers. In the study overall: Previous treatment with anti-PD-1, anti-PD-L1 or anti-CTLA-4 therapy was allowed; about 44% had received some. Partial responses were achieved by three patients, one with hepatocellular carcinoma and two with cutaneous melanoma.

Findings and caveats of the study: Clonal expansion in partial responders at 0.1-3.0 mg/kg ranked among the lowest.

On this clone: Its target is not known.

CDR3 size: 14 residues. Germline V gives CDR1 MDHEN, CDR2 SYDVKM. The germline V and J ends were trimmed by 5 bases and 4 bases, with 13 bases remaining between them. Measured with immunoSEQ multiplex PCR; TCRdb has only the in-frame clones, and not every one. The data contain fewer than 80,000 clones, 85% to 90% of them seen just once; the ten biggest clones take up more than 10%. The sequences come from CD4+ or CD8+ T cells sorted from blood, collected in a trial of the OX40 agonist ivuxolimab. The chain couples TRBV28 to TRBJ2-3, with D perhaps matching TRBD1 (6 bases). The clonotype originates from an adult with an advanced solid tumor such as melanoma, head and neck, liver or kidney cancer. CDR3 sequence: CASSKQGAPDTQYF. The CDR3 nucleotides are TGTGCCAGCAGTAAACAGGGCGCCCCAGATACGCAGTATTTT.